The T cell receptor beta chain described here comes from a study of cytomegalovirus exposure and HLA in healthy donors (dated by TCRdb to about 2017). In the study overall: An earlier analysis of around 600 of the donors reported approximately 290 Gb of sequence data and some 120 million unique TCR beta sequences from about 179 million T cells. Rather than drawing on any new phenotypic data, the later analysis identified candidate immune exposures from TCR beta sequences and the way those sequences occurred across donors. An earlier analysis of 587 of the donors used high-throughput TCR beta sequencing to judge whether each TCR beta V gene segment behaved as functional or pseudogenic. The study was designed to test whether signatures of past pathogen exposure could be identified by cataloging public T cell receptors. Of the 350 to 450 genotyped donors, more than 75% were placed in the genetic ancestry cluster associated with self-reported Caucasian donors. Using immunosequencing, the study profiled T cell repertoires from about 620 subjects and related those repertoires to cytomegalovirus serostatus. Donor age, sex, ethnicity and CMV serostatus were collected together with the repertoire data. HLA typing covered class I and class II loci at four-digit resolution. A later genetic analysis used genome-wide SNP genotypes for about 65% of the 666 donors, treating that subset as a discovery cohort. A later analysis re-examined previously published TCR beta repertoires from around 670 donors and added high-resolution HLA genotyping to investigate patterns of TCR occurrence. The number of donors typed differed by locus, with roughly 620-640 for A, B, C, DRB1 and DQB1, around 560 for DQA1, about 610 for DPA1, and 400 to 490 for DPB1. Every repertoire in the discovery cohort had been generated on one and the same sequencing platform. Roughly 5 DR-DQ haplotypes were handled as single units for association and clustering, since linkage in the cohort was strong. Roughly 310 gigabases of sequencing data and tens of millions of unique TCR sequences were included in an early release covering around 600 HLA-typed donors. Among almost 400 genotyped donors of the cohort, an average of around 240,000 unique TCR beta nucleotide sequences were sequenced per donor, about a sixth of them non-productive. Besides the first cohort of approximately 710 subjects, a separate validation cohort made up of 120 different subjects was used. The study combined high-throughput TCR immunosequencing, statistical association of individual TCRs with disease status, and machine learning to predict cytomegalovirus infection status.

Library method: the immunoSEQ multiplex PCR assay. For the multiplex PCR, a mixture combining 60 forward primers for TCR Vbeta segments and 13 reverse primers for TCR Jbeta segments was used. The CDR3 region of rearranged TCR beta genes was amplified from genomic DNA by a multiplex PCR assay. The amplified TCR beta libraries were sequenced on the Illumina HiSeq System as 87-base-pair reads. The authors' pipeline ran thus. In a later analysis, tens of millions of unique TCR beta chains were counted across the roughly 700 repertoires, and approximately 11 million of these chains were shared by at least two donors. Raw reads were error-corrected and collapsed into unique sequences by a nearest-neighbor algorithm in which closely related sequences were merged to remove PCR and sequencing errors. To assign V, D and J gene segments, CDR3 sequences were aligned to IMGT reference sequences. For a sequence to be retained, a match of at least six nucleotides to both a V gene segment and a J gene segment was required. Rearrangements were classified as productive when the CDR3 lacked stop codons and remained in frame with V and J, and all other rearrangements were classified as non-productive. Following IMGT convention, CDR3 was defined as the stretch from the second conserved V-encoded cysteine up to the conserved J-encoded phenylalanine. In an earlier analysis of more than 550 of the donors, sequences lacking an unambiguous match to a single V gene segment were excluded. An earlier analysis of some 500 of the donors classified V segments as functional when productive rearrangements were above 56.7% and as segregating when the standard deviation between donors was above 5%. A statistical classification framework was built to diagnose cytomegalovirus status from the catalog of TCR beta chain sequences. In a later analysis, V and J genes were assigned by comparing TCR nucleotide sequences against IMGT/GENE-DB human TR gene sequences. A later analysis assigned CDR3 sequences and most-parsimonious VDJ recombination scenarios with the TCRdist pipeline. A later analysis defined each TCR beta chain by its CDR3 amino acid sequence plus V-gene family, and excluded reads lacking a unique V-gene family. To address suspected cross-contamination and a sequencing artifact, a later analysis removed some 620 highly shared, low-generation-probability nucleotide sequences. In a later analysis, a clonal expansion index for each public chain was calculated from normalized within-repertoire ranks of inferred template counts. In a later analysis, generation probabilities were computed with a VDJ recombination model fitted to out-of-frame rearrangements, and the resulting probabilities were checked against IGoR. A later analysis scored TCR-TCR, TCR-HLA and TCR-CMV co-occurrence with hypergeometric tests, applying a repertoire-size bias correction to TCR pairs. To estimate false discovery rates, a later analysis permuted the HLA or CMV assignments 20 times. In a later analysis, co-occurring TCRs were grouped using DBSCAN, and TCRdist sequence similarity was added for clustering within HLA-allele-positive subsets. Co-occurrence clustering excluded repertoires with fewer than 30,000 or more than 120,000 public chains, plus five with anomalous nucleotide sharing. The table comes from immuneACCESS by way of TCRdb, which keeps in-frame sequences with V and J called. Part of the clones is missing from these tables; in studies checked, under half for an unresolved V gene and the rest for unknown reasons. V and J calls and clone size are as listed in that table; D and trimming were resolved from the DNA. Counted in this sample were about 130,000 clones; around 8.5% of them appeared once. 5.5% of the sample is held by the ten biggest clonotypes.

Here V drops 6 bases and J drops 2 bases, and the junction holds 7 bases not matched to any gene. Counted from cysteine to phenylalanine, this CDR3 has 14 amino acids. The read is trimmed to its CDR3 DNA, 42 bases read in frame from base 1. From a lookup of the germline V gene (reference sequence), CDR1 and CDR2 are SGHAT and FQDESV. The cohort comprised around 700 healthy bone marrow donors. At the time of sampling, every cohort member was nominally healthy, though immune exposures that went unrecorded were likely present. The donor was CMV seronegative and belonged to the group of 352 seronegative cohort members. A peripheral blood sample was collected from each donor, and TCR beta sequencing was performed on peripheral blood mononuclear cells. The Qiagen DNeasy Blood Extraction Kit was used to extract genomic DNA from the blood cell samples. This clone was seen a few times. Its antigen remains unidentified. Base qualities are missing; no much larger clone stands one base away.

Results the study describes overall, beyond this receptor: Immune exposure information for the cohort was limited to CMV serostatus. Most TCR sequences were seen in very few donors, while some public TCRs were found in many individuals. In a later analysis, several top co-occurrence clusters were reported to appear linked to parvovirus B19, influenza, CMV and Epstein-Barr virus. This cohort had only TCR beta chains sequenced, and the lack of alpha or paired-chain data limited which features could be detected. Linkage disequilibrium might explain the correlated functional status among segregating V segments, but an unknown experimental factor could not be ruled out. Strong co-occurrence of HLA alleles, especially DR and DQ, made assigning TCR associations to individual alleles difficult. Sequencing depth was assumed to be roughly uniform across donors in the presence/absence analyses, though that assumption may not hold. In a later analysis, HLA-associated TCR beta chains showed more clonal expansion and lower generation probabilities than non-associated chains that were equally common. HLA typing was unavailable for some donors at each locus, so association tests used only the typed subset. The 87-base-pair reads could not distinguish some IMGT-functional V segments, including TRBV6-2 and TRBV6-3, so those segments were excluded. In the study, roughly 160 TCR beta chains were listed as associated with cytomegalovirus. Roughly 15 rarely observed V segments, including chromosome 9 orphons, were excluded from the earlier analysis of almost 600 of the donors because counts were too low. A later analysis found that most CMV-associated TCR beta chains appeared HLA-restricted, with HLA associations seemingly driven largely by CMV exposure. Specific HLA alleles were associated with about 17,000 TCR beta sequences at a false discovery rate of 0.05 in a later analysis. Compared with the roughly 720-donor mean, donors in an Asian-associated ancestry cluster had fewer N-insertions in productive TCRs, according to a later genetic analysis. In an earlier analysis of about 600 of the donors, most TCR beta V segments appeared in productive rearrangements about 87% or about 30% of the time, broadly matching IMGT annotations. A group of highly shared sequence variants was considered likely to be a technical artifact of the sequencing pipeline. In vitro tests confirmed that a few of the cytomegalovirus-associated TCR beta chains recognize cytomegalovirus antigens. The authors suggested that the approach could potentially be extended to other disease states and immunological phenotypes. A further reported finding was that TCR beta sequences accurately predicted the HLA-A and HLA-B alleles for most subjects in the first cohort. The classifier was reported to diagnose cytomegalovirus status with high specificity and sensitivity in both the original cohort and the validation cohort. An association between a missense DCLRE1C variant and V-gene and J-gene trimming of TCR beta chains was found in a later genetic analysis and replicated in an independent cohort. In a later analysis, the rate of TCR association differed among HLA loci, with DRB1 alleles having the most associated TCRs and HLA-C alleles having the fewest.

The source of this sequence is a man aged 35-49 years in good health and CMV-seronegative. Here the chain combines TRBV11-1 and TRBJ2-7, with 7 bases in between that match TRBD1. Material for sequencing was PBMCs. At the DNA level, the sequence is TGTGCCAGCAGTTCCGGGACAGCCACCTACGAGCAGTACTTC. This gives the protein CASSSGTATYEQYF.